This TCR beta chain was profiled in a study of post-analysis software for immune sequencing data. General study findings and limits: By F measure, samples from a shared preparation batch strongly co-clustered. Relative to controls, patients had several TRBV segments at higher frequency, with TRBV5-6, TRBV5-1 and TRBV20-1 among these.

Unique molecular identifiers had been added to the TCR beta cDNA libraries. Yield was 500,000 or so cDNA molecules from roughly 0.93 to 9.6 million T cells. TCRdb re-analysed the PCR reads in MiXCR, keeping a single row per CDR3 protein. Of 750,000 to 900,000 distinct CDR3 sequences in the sample, about 45% were seen once. The CDR3 spans 17 residues. The germline V gene has CDR1 LNHNV and CDR2 YYDKDF (reference sequence). With 5 bases removed from V and 7 bases from J, the gap between germline ends came to 24 bases. This clonotype was seen once. Its specificity is unknown. The sample comprised blood. The V call is TRBV15, the J call TRBJ1-5; D may be TRBD1 (6 bases). The receptor's source is a girl between 5 and 17 years old with multiple sclerosis. The CDR3: CATSPGESIGAGQPQHF. CDR3 sequence (DNA): TGTGCCACCAGCCCAGGGGAGAGTATCGGGGCGGGACAGCCCCAGCATTTT.